The 27 T cell receptor beta chains in this list originate from one sample, sequenced in a study of T cells in Graves' hyperthyroidism and ophthalmopathy (dated by TCRdb to between 2017 and 2020). The library was obtained by multiplex PCR. TCRdb records Illumina HiSeq 2000 as the sequencer. The TCR beta CDR3 regions were amplified from the RNA transcripts. For the first round of RT-PCR on the TCR CDR3, the HTBI primer set was used together with the Qiagen OneStep RT-PCR kit. TCRdb applied fastp at Q25 and MiXCR to the public reads, then kept only in-frame beta chains. All rows with the same CDR3 protein become a single entry with the most common DNA and genes. The sample table holds 340,000 or so distinct CDR3 sequences, of which 18% were seen once. Around 47% of the sample rests with the top ten. The sequenced sample was blood. These TCRs come from a woman aged 50 to 65 with Graves' hyperthyroidism.

This clonotype has more than one count but fewer than ten. This chain links TRBV6-1 with TRBJ2-1; TRBD2 matches 8 bases. Germline trimming cut 6 bases from V and 4 bases from J; bases unmatched to any gene: 8. The CDR3 totals 15 residues. CDR1 is MNHNS, CDR2 SASEGT, per germline. CDR3 residues: CASSPRRGGYNEQFF. The CDR3 DNA sequence: TGTGCCAGCAGCCCCCGTCGGGGGGGTTACAATGAGCAGTTCTTC.

This rearrangement joins TRBV9 to TRBJ1-5; 10 bases agree with TRBD1. J lost 5 bases, V lost 10 bases, and 18 bases had no gene match. Germline values: CDR1 SGDLS, CDR2 YYNGEE. The CDR3 runs to 17 residues. CDR3 DNA: TGTGCCTTCTCGCGTCCCTTTGACAGGGGGCGTTATCAGCCCCAGCATTTT. Protein sequence: CAFSRPFDRGRYQPQHF.

The sample holds a few counts of this clonotype. This chain connects TRBV6-1 to TRBJ2-3, with 7 positions matching TRBD1. The CDR3 is 16 amino acids. Germline V lookup: CDR1 MNHNS, CDR2 SASEGT. J gave up 3 bases and V 3 bases, and 9 bases lay outside the gene matches. The CDR3, as DNA: TGTGCCAGCAGTGATGTCTCAGGGGGTCAAACAGATACGCAGTATTTT. Translating it yields CASSDVSGGQTDTQYF.

This clonotype has a handful of counts. This rearrangement joins TRBV28 to TRBJ1-2, with 12 bases matching TRBD1. The CDR3 extends over 13 amino acids. Germline V gives CDR1 MDHEN, CDR2 SYDVKM. The CDR3, as DNA: TGTGCTTGCTCGGGACAGGGGGCGCGGGGCTACACCTTC. Its protein is CACSGQGARGYTF.

This rearrangement joins TRBV27 to TRBJ2-7; TRBD2 matches at 11 bases. After removal of 8 bases from V and 0 bases from J, the junction contained 6 bases not matched to a gene. CDR3 length equals 15 residues. Germline CDR1 is MNHEY and CDR2 is SMNVEV (reference sequence). CDR3 loop: CASPTSGSPSYEQYF. The CDR3 nucleotides are TGTGCCAGCCCTACTAGCGGGAGCCCCTCCTACGAGCAGTACTTC.

This clonotype has ten or more counts. This rearrangement joins TRBV27 to TRBJ2-7; 7 bases line up with TRBD1. The V gene's germline CDR1 is MNHEY and CDR2 SMNVEV (reference sequence). V gave up 3 bases and J gave up 4 bases; unmatched junction bases: 15. The CDR3 contains 17 residues. The CDR3: CASSFGPSGTVAYEQYF. The DNA of the CDR3 is TGTGCCAGCAGTTTCGGCCCCTCCGGGACAGTAGCGTACGAGCAGTACTTC.

The chain is built from TRBV19 and TRBJ2-1; 9 nucleotides agree with TRBD1. Germline trimming cut 3 bases from V and 0 bases from J; bases unmatched to any gene: 3. Per the germline V gene, CDR1 is LNHDA and CDR2 is SQIVND (reference sequence). The CDR3 totals 16 residues. The CDR3 loop is CASSIGTGISYNEQFF. Written as DNA, the CDR3 is TGTGCCAGTAGTATCGGGACAGGGATCTCCTACAATGAGCAGTTCTTC.

The V gene is TRBV29-1, the J gene TRBJ2-3; a weak D match, TRBD2 (5 bases). CDR3 length equals 15 residues. V lost 1 base to trimming and J lost 1 base, with 12 bases between them. Germline V gene sequence: CDR1 SQVTM, CDR2 ANQGSEA. The CDR3 DNA reads as TGCAGCGTTGAAGGAGTAAGGCGGGGCACAGATACGCAGTATTTT. Its translation: CSVEGVRRGTDTQYF.

The chain carries TRBV7-2 and TRBJ2-3, with D perhaps matching TRBD1 (5 bases). CDR3 length equals 14 residues. The germline V gene encodes CDR1 SGHTA and CDR2 FQGNSA. Trimming cost V 1 base and J 11 bases, with 16 bases left between them. CDR3 bases: TGTGCCAGCAGCTTAGAGGGTGGCAGGGCTATGCAGTATTTT. Its translation is CASSLEGGRAMQYF.

This clonotype appeared many times. This rearrangement joins TRBV2 to TRBJ1-2, with 8 nucleotides matching TRBD1. Per germline, CDR1 SNHLY and CDR2 FYNNEI. The CDR3 runs to 17 residues. Germline trimming cut 6 bases from V and 3 bases from J; bases unmatched to any gene: 15. CDR3 nucleotide sequence: TGTGCCAGCAGAAGTCGGGGCAGGGGGCTTGAAGACTATGGCTACACCTTC. It specifies CASRSRGRGLEDYGYTF.

This sequence joins TRBV3-1 and TRBJ2-1; TRBD2 matches 8 bases. CDR1 LGHDT and CDR2 YNNKEL come from the germline V gene (reference sequence). The CDR3 is 15 residues long. V lost 3 bases and J lost 0; bases outside the gene matches: 1. CDR3 protein: CASSQGTSSYNEQFF. The CDR3 DNA reads TGTGCCAGCAGCCAGGGGACTAGCTCCTACAATGAGCAGTTCTTC.

In its sample, this clonotype was seen many times. The gene calls are TRBV18 and TRBJ2-7; 7 bases fit TRBD1. Per the germline V gene, CDR1 is KGHSH and CDR2 is LQKENI. V lost 5 bases and J lost 0; bases outside the gene matches: 10. This CDR3 spans 16 amino acids. The CDR3 loop reads CASSISGTDSSYEQYV. Here the CDR3 DNA reads TGTGCCAGCTCAATCTCCGGGACAGATAGCTCCTACGAGCAGTACGTC.

This clonotype has at least ten counts. The J gene is TRBJ2-4, the V gene TRBV12-3 or TRBV12-4; 7 nucleotides align to TRBD2. CDR3 size: 15 residues. J lost 5 bases, V lost 3 bases, and 7 bases had no gene match. The CDR3 is CASSFLGGGENIQYF. CDR3 in DNA: TGTGCCAGCAGTTTTTTAGGCGGGGGAGAAAACATTCAGTACTTC.

This clonotype was counted a few times. J is TRBJ1-6 and V is TRBV27; D is possibly TRBD1 (5 bases). Trimming removed 0 bases from V and 10 bases from J, with 10 bases in between. Germline V gene lookup returns CDR1 MNHEY and CDR2 SMNVEV (reference sequence). The CDR3 consists of 14 residues. CDR3 sequence (DNA): TGTGCCAGCAGTTTATCGGGGGTTTGGTCACCCCTCCACTTT. Translated: CASSLSGVWSPLHF.

The rearrangement links TRBV12-3 or TRBV12-4 to TRBJ2-2; 7 bases align to TRBD1. J was trimmed by 7 bases and V by 8 bases; bases with no gene match: 7. The CDR3 totals 13 residues. The CDR3 is CASLNRGFGELFF. CDR3 DNA: TGTGCCAGCCTTAACAGGGGTTTCGGGGAGCTGTTTTTT.

A remark on this clonotype: The junction departs from the called germline gene at one end, perhaps through a read error. The chain carries TRBV19 and TRBJ1-1; a possible D gene is TRBD1 (5 bases). The CDR3 extends over 14 amino acids. CDR1 and CDR2 from the germline V gene are LNHDA and SQIVND (reference sequence). For the CDR3, the DNA is TGTGCCAGTAGTACATCAGGGAGGAACACTGAAGTTTTCTTT. Amino acids: CASSTSGRNTEVFF.

The chain uses TRBV6-1 and TRBJ1-5; tentative D call: TRBD1 (6 bases). From germline, CDR1 is MNHNS and CDR2 SASEGT. The CDR3 length is 13 residues. Trimming stripped 7 bases from V and 7 bases from J, with 14 bases between. CDR3 DNA: TGTGCCAGCACCACAGGGTCGAACCAGCCCCAGCATTTT. Translated: CASTTGSNQPQHF.

The gene calls are TRBV24-1 and TRBJ2-3; TRBD2 aligns across 10 bases. Germline-derived CDR1 and CDR2 are KGHDR and SFDVKD. V was clipped by 2 bases and J by 6 bases; unmatched bases: 10. This CDR3 comprises 17 residues. The CDR3 DNA reads as TGTGCCACCAGTGATTCCCTGCTAGCGGGAGTTTTGGATACGCAGTATTTT. It translates to CATSDSLLAGVLDTQYF.

This clonotype occurred a few times. V gene TRBV6-1 combines with J gene TRBJ1-3, with TRBD1 matching over 7 bases. This CDR3 spans 15 amino acids. J gave up 0 bases and V 8 bases, and 7 bases lay outside the gene matches. Germline CDR1 reads MNHNS; CDR2 reads SASEGT. The CDR3 reads CASGDSSSSGNTIYF. Written as DNA, the CDR3 is TGTGCCAGCGGGGACAGTTCAAGCTCTGGAAACACCATATATTTT.

This clonotype was observed at least ten times. The V call is TRBV6-2 or TRBV6-3, the J call TRBJ1-1; D is ambiguous. V shed 3 bases and J shed 0 bases, with 8 bases lying between them. CDR3 length: 14 residues. CDR1 MNHEY and CDR2 SVGEGT come from the germline V gene. This CDR3 reads CASSYIGMNTEAFF. CDR3 in DNA: TGTGCCAGCAGTTATATAGGCATGAACACTGAAGCTTTCTTT.

To note about this clonotype: A much larger clonotype is one base distant, so this may be a read error. The V and J genes are TRBV12-3 or TRBV12-4 and TRBJ2-5, with unresolved D. The CDR3 runs to 13 residues. The CDR3 nucleotides read TGTGCCAGCAGTGACCGGGCCCAAGAGACCCGGTACTTC. Protein: CASSDRAQETRYF.

The genes are TRBV7-2 and TRBJ1-1; TRBD1 agrees at 9 bases. This CDR3 has 16 amino acids. Germline CDR1 SGHTA, CDR2 FQGNSA. The ends lost 5 bases at V and 2 bases at J; junction bases unmatched: 9. The CDR3 DNA is TGTGCCAGCAGCGCTAGGACAGGGGTGATCAACACTGAAGCTTTCTTT. Protein: CASSARTGVINTEAFF.

In this sample, this clonotype turned up many times. The CDR3, as DNA: TGTGCCAGCAGCGCCCGGACTGACACTTTCTCGTACAATGAGCAGTTCTTC. Protein: CASSARTDTFSYNEQFF. The rearrangement links TRBV6-2 or TRBV6-3 to TRBJ2-1; the D gene is possibly TRBD2 (5 bases). The germline V gene encodes CDR1 MNHEY and CDR2 SVGEGT. Trimming pared 6 bases from V and 4 bases from J, leaving 22 bases between. The CDR3 is 17 amino acids.

This clonotype was found many times. This chain links TRBV28 with TRBJ2-7, with 8 bases lining up with TRBD2. CDR1 MDHEN and CDR2 SYDVKM come from the germline V gene. Trimming cost V 4 bases and J 2 bases; bases outside gene matches: 1. The CDR3 contains 13 residues. The CDR3 region is CASSWGLAYEQYV. CDR3 nucleotides: TGTGCCAGCAGTTGGGGACTAGCCTACGAGCAGTACGTC.

This clonotype was detected only a few times. The CDR3 sequence: CASSFGPGSSYNEQFF. The CDR3 bases are TGTGCCAGCAGTTTCGGGCCCGGGAGCTCCTACAATGAGCAGTTCTTC. The chain combines TRBV27 with TRBJ2-1; D possibly corresponds to TRBD2 (6 bases). The CDR3 is made up of 16 amino acids. Per the germline V gene, CDR1 is MNHEY and CDR2 is SMNVEV (reference sequence). Trimming removed 3 bases at V and 0 bases at J, with 12 bases between.

Turning to this clonotype: This may stem from a read error, because a much larger clone lies one nucleotide away. The V and J genes are TRBV6-2 or TRBV6-3 and TRBJ2-1; D not resolved. The germline V and J ends were trimmed by 5 bases and 5 bases, with 10 bases remaining between them. CDR1 is MNHEY, CDR2 SVGEGT, per germline. The CDR3 is 13 amino acids. The CDR3 here is CASSGRTHNEQFF. CDR3 in DNA: TGTGCCAGCAGTGGAAGGACCCACAATGAGCAGTTCTTC.

CDR3 bases: TGCGCCAGCAGCCAAGAGCTTGCTCTCATGAACACTGAAGCTTTCTTT. This codes for CASSQELALMNTEAFF. The chain recombines TRBV4-1 with TRBJ1-1, with D unresolved. The CDR3 runs 16 residues. The germline CDR1 and CDR2 sequences are MGHRA and YSYEKL. Deletions cut 0 bases from V and 0 bases from J, with 11 bases between.